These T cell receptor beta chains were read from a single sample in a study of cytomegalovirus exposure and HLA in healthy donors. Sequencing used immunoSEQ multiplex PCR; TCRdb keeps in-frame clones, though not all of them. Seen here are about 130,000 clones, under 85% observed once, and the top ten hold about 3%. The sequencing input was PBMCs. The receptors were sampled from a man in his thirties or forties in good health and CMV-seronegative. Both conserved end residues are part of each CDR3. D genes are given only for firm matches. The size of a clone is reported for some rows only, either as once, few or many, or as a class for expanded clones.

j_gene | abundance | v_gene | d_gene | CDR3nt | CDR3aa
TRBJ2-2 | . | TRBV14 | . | TGTGCCAGCAGCCAAGAGTGGGCGACCGGGGAGCTGTTTTTT | CASSQEWATGELFF
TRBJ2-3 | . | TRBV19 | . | TGTGCCAGTAGGACGGGGTACACAGATACGCAGTATTTT | CASRTGYTDTQYF
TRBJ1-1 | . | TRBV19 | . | TGTGCCAGTAGTATCGGAACAGGGTCCACTGAAGCTTTCTTT | CASSIGTGSTEAFF
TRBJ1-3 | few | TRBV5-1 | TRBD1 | TGCGCCAGCAGCTCGGGACAGCTCTCTGGAAACACCATATATTTT | CASSSGQLSGNTIYF
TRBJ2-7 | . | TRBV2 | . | TGTGCCAGCAGTCTCCGGTACGACTCCTACGAGCAGTACTTC | CASSLRYDSYEQYF
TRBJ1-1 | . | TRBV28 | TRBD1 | TGTGCCAGCAGCGCTCGTCCGGGACAGGGGGAGAACACTGAAGCTTTCTTT | CASSARPGQGENTEAFF
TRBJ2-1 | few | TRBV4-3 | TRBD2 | TGCGCCAGCAGCGCTCTTACTCTAGCGGGAGACGATGAGCAGTTCTTC | CASSALTLAGDDEQFF
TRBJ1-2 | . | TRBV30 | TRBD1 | TGTGCCTGGAGTCGTACAGGGGACCCATCTAACTATGGCTCCACCTTC | CAWSRTGDPSNYGSTF
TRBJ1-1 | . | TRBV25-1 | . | TGTGCCAGCAGTAACCCCGGTATAGTAGTTGAAGCTTTCTTT | CASSNPGIVVEAFF
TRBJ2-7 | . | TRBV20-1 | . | TGCGGGGGCAGGACAGCCTACGAGCAGTACTTC | CGGRTAYEQYF
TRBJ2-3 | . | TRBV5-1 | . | TGCGCCAGCAGCTCCCAGGCTGATACGCAGTATTTT | CASSSQADTQYF
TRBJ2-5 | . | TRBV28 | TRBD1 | TGTGCCAGCAGTATCCGACAGGGAGCGGCAGAGACCCAGTACTTC | CASSIRQGAAETQYF
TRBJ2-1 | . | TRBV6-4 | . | TGTGCCAGCAGTGTCGGGGAGGTGGGCAGGCAGTTCTTC | CASSVGEVGRQFF
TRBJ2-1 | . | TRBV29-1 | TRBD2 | TGCAGCGTTGGGGGTTTGTTTAGCGGGAATGAGCAGTTCTTC | CSVGGLFSGNEQFF
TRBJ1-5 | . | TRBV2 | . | TGTGCCAGCAGTGGGTCTGGACAGCGCAATCAGCCCCAGCATTTT | CASSGSGQRNQPQHF
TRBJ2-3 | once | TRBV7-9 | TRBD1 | TGTGCCAGCAGCCCACGGACAGGACCCCTTAGCACAGATACGCAGTATTTT | CASSPRTGPLSTDTQYF
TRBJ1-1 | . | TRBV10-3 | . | TGTGCCATCAGTGGTTGGGGGGACACTGAAGCTTTCTTT | CAISGWGDTEAFF
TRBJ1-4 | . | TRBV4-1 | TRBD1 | TGCGCCAGCAGCCACCGGACAGGGGGCTATGAAAAACTGTTTTTT | CASSHRTGGYEKLFF
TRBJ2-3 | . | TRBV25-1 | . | TGTGCCAGCAGTGCCCAGGGGGGTACAGATACGCAGTATTTT | CASSAQGGTDTQYF
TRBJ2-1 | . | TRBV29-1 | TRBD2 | TGCAGCGTTGATCGCGGGAGGGCCTACAATGAGCAGTTCTTC | CSVDRGRAYNEQFF
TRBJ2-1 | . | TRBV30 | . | TGTGCCTGGACCGGGGTTAATGAGCAGTTCTTC | CAWTGVNEQFF
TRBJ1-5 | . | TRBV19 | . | TGTGCCAGCACCCGGGGACGGGACTATAGCAATCAGCCCCAGCATTTT | CASTRGRDYSNQPQHF
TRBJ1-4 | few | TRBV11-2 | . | TGTGCCAGCAGCTTAGAGGGCACCGGGACACCAAAACTGTTTTTT | CASSLEGTGTPKLFF
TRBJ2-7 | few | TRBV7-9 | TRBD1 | TGTGCCAGCAGCGACCTAAGCTTCGGGACAGGGAACTACGAGCAGTACTTC | CASSDLSFGTGNYEQYF
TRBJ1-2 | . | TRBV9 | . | TGTGCCAGCAGCGCGGGTTTAACTCGAAATTATGGCTACACCTTC | CASSAGLTRNYGYTF
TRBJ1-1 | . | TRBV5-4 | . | TGTGCCAGCAGTTTGGCCTTGTCGGGAAACACTGAAGCTTTCTTT | CASSLALSGNTEAFF
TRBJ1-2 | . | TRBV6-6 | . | TGTGCCAGCAGTCCTACAGGCTATGGCTACACCTTC | CASSPTGYGYTF
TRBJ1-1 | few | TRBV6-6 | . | TGTGCCAGCAGTCGCGAGCGAACGGCTTTCTTT | CASSRERTAFF
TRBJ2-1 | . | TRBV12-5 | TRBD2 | TGTGCTAGTGGTTTGGTACTAGCGGGGGAGGGTAATGAGCAGTTCTTC | CASGLVLAGEGNEQFF
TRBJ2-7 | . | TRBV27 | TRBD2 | TGTGCCAGCAGTTTCACTAGCGTTGGCGAGTACGAGCAGTACTTC | CASSFTSVGEYEQYF
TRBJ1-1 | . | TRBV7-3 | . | TGTGCCAGCAGCCCGCAGGCGGGGCGGAACACTGAAGCTTTCTTT | CASSPQAGRNTEAFF
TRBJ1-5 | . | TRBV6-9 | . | TGTGCCAGCCCCTTAGCCAGTTATAGCAATCAGCCCCAGCATTTT | CASPLASYSNQPQHF
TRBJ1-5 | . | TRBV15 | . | TGTGCCACCCAGACAGGTTTCTCACATCAGCCCCAGCATTTT | CATQTGFSHQPQHF
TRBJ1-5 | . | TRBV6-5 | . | TGTGCCAGCAGTTCCCCAGGGACTAATCAGCCCCAGCATTTT | CASSSPGTNQPQHF
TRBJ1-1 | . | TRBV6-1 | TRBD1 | TGTGCCAGCACGACCGGGACAGGAGGCGACACTGAAGCTTTCTTT | CASTTGTGGDTEAFF
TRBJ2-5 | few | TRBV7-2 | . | TGTGCCAGCAGCCTAAATAGACATCAAGAGACCCAGTACTTC | CASSLNRHQETQYF
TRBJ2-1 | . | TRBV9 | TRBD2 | TGTGCCAGCATCGTAGGACTAGCGGGGGGCTGGAAGCCCAATGAGCAGTTCTTC | CASIVGLAGGWKPNEQFF
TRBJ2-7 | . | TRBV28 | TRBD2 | TGTGCCAGCAGTTCCGTTGGACTAGCGGGAGTTCCCGAGCAGTACTTC | CASSSVGLAGVPEQYF
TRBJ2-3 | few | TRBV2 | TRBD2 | TGTGCCAGCAGTAGGGGCGGGGGAGCCTCCGATAGCACAGATACGCAGTATTTT | CASSRGGGASDSTDTQYF
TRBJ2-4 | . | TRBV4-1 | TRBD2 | TGCGCCAGCAGCCCCGGACTAGCGGGGGGGCGGGTCAAAAACATTCAGTACTTC | CASSPGLAGGRVKNIQYF
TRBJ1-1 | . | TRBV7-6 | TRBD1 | TGTGCCAGCACCGTTCCCACAGGGGGGCACACTGAAGCTTTCTTT | CASTVPTGGHTEAFF
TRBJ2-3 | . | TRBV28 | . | TGTGCCAGCAGTTTACCGCATGACCAGGGGACCCCCACAGATACGCAGTATTTT | CASSLPHDQGTPTDTQYF
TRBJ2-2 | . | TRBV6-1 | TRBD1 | TGTGCCAGCAGACTGACAGGGCCCGGGGAGCTGTTTTTT | CASRLTGPGELFF
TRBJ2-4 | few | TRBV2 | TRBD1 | TGTGCCAGCAGGGACAACAGGGGACGGGGCATTCAGTACTTC | CASRDNRGRGIQYF
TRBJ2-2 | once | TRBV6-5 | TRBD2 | TGTGCCAGCAGTTACCCCCCGGGGGGTAACACCGGGGAGCTGTTTTTT | CASSYPPGGNTGELFF
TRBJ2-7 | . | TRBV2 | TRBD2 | TGTGCCAGCAGGGGGGGGAGCTCCGAGCAGTACTTC | CASRGGSSEQYF
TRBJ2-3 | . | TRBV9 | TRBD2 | TGTGCCAGCAGTACACTAGCGTCTGGTGGAGATACGCAGTATTTT | CASSTLASGGDTQYF
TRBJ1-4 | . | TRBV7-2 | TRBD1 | TGTGCCAGCAGCTTACAGGGGGATAATGAAAAACTGTTTTTT | CASSLQGDNEKLFF
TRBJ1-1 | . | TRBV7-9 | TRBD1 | TGTGCCAGCAGCCCACCACAGGGGCCAAACACTGAAGCTTTCTTT | CASSPPQGPNTEAFF
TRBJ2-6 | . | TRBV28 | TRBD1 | TGTGCCAGCAGTTCGGACAGGGTTGGGGCCAACGTCCTGACTTTC | CASSSDRVGANVLTF
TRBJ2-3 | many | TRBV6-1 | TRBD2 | TGTGCCAGCAGTGGGACTAGCGGGGGCCCAGATACGCAGTATTTT | CASSGTSGGPDTQYF
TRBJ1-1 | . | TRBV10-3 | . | TGTGCCATCAAGCCAGAAACTAAGGCTGAAGCTTTCTTT | CAIKPETKAEAFF
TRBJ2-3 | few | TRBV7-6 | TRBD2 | TGTGCCAGCAGCTTATCTAGCGGGGGTAACACAGATACGCAGTATTTT | CASSLSSGGNTDTQYF
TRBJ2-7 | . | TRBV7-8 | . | TGTGCCAGCAGCTTCGCGGACGGGACATTCCCCTACGAGCAGTACTTC | CASSFADGTFPYEQYF
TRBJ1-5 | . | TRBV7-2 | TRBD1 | TGTGCCAGCAGCCTAAACAGGGGAAATCAGCCCCAGCATTTT | CASSLNRGNQPQHF
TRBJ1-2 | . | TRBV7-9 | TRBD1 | TGTGCCAGCAGCTTTCCGGGACAGGGACCTGGCTACACCTTC | CASSFPGQGPGYTF
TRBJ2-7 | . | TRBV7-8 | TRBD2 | TGTGCCAGCAGCTCTAGTCTTGCAGCGGGGGGGCGCCTCGAGCAGTACTTC | CASSSSLAAGGRLEQYF
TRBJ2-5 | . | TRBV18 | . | TGTGCCAGCTCACCAGGGGGCGAGGGGACCCAGTACTTC | CASSPGGEGTQYF
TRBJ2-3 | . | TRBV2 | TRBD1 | TGTGCCAGCAGCAACAGGGGGCACACAGATACGCAGTATTTT | CASSNRGHTDTQYF